This T cell receptor beta chain was sequenced during a study of T cell changes during pregnancy in multiple sclerosis. The assay was immunoSEQ multiplex PCR, and TCRdb's table has in-frame clones only and misses some. The sample records some 54,000 clones, 93% being singletons. This CDR3 is 13 amino acids long. Trimming took off 6 bases at V and 0 bases at J, with 7 bases between the two ends. In germline, CDR1 is MNHEY, CDR2 SMNVEV (reference sequence). This chain links TRBV27 with TRBJ2-3; no definite D call. The source of this sequence is a female donor with multiple sclerosis, enrolled in a pregnancy study. Specimen: peripheral blood, collected after pregnancy. CDR3 in DNA: TGTGCCAGCAGAACTTCGAGCACAGATACGCAGTATTTT. Protein sequence: CASRTSSTDTQYF.